These 22 T cell receptor beta chains came from one sample sequenced in a study of vaccination and CD4 T cells after COVID-19. The treatment is: approximately 9-day PBMC culture with coronavirus spike peptide pools or control peptides (ViraFEST assay). Their cognate antigens are unknown. Cultured CD4+ T-cell DNA underwent Oncomine TCR Beta short-read sequencing. TCRdb ran MiXCR on the PCR reads and lists one entry per CDR3 protein. Here the sample spans around 20,000 distinct CDR3 sequences, 31% being singletons. Sequencing input: cultured CD4+ T cells from blood. The source is a human donor with COVID-19.

This clonotype has a handful of counts. The V and J genes are TRBV7-2 and TRBJ2-2, with D perhaps given as TRBD1 or TRBD2 (5 bases each). The CDR3 contains 18 residues. Trimming cost V 4 bases and J 0 bases, with 18 bases left between them. CDR1 is SGHTA and CDR2 is FQGNSA in the germline V gene. The CDR3 reads CASSSTRDPRTNTGELFF. The CDR3 nucleotides read TGTGCCAGCAGCTCAACTCGGGACCCACGAACGAACACCGGGGAGCTGTTTTTT.

This clonotype is labeled as medium-sized. The chain recombines TRBV6-7 with TRBJ1-5, with no clear D. TRBV6-7 is an ORF, with its function uncertain. CDR3 length: 16 amino acids. Trimming took off 6 bases at V and 0 bases at J, with 15 bases between the two ends. CDR3 sequence: CASSKRGRDSNQPQHF. The CDR3 region has the DNA TGTGCCAGCAGCAAACGCGGACGGGATAGCAATCAGCCCCAGCATTTT.

This chain uses TRBV5-4 with TRBJ1-1; D perhaps matches TRBD1 (5 bases). Germline V CDR1 and CDR2: SGHNT, YYREEE (reference sequence). This CDR3 is built from 12 residues. Trimming took 2 bases from V and 8 from J, leaving 10 bases between them. The CDR3 coding sequence is TGTGCCAGCAGCTTAGATCGGGGCGAAGCTTTCTTT. Encoded protein: CASSLDRGEAFF.

This chain joins TRBV11-2 and TRBJ2-1, with 12 bases lining up with TRBD2. The CDR3 is made up of 16 amino acids. V shed 5 bases, J shed 7 bases, and the junction held 9 bases outside the gene matches. Germline V gene sequence: CDR1 SGHAT, CDR2 FQNNGV. The CDR3 DNA is TGTGCCAGCAGCCCCTCTCTAGCGGGGGGGGGTAATGAGCAGTTCTTC. Translated, it gives CASSPSLAGGGNEQFF.

This clonotype was picked up a small number of times. The J gene is TRBJ2-7, the V gene TRBV12-3 or TRBV12-4, with TRBD1 matching over 7 bases. The V gene end was trimmed by 2 bases and the J gene end by 0 bases; junction bases not matched to a gene: 1. CDR3 size: 14 residues. CDR3 sequence reads: CASSLTGDSYEQYF. The CDR3 nucleotides are TGTGCCAGCAGTTTAACAGGGGACTCCTACGAGCAGTACTTC.

The CDR3 loop reads CASNPGSRNTEAFF. DNA for the CDR3: TGTGCCAGCAACCCTGGGAGCAGGAACACTGAAGCTTTCTTT. The chain joins TRBV7-8 to TRBJ1-1, with D uncertain. CDR3 length: 14 residues. Deletions cut 7 bases from V and 1 base from J, with 13 bases between. Germline values: CDR1 SGHVS, CDR2 FQNEAQ.

V is TRBV12-3 or TRBV12-4 and J is TRBJ2-4; D possibly matches TRBD1 or TRBD2 (5 bases each). The germline V and J ends were trimmed by 6 bases and 9 bases, with 12 bases remaining between them. The CDR3 loop spans 12 amino acids. The CDR3 DNA is TGTGCCAGCAGCCCGGCAGGGACCATTCAGTACTTC. Translated: CASSPAGTIQYF.

The chain has TRBV7-2 and TRBJ2-3; TRBD2 matches 8 bases. Germline V lookup: CDR1 SGHTA, CDR2 FQGNSA. This CDR3 region has 14 residues. Losses at the gene ends were 9 bases for V and 4 bases for J; bases not matched to a gene: 9. The CDR3 DNA reads as TGTGCCAGTCGAGGCGGGGGGCGGGCAGATACGCAGTATTTT. This sequence encodes CASRGGGRADTQYF.

By sample fraction, this clonotype is medium-sized. J is TRBJ1-5 and V is TRBV20-1; TRBD1 agrees at 7 bases. CDR3 length: 13 amino acids. V shed 6 bases and J 11 bases; nucleotides not matched to a gene: 13. Germline CDR1 DFQATT, CDR2 SNEGSKA (reference sequence). CDR3 sequence reads: CSATRGFGASQHF. The DNA for the CDR3 is TGCAGTGCCACCAGGGGGTTCGGGGCTTCCCAGCATTTT.

This clonotype turned up a few times. The chain uses TRBV6-5 and TRBJ2-3; TRBD1 is a possible D gene (6 bases). V was cut by 2 bases and J by 5 bases, with 14 bases left in between. The CDR3 covers 15 residues. Germline V gives CDR1 MNHEY, CDR2 SVGAGI. The CDR3 spells CASSYEGGRLDTQYF. In DNA, the CDR3 is TGTGCCAGCAGTTACGAAGGGGGTCGGTTAGATACGCAGTATTTT.

This chain joins TRBV9 and TRBJ1-3; 8 bases fit TRBD1. Germline V gives CDR1 SGDLS, CDR2 YYNGEE. Trimming at V came to 0 bases and at J to 0 bases, leaving 8 bases not matched to a gene. CDR3 length: 18 amino acids. In nucleotides, the CDR3 is TGTGCCAGCAGCGTAGAGGGACAGGCATCTCACTCTGGAAACACCATATATTTT. Its protein product is CASSVEGQASHSGNTIYF.

This clonotype occurred once. The chain carries TRBV5-1 and TRBJ1-1; D gene uncertain. The CDR3 spans 13 residues. Trimming pared 0 bases from V and 4 bases from J, leaving 7 bases between. Looked up from germline, CDR1 is SGHRS and CDR2 is YFSETQ. CDR3 in DNA: TGCGCCAGCAGCTTGGGGGGATCCACTGAAGCTTTCTTT. Translated: CASSLGGSTEAFF.

The CDR3 sequence is CASSRTPWEGVNTEAFF. CDR3 sequence (DNA): TGTGCCAGCAGTCGAACCCCTTGGGAAGGGGTGAACACTGAAGCTTTCTTT. J is TRBJ1-1 and V is TRBV6-1, with TRBD1 as a possible D gene (5 bases). The germline CDR1 and CDR2 sequences are MNHNS and SASEGT. The CDR3 extends over 17 amino acids. The V gene lost 5 bases and the J gene lost 0 bases, with 19 bases spanning the gap.

This clonotype was counted between two and nine times. One junction end disagrees with the germline gene, perhaps due to a read error. V usage is TRBV27 and J usage is TRBJ2-2; D gene unclear. The CDR3 loop spans 15 amino acids. The germline V gene encodes CDR1 MNHEY and CDR2 SMNVEV (reference sequence). The CDR3 sequence is CTSSLTSHGTGELFF. The CDR3 nucleotides read TGCACCAGCAGTTTAACCTCCCACGGCACCGGGGAGCTGTTTTTT.

V is TRBV11-3 and J is TRBJ1-2; no firm D call. The ends were cut back, 5 bases at V and 8 bases at J, with 12 bases in the middle. The CDR3 sequence is 12 residues long. CDR1 SGHNT and CDR2 YENEEA come from the germline V gene. The CDR3 region is CASSGGIGGYTF. CDR3 sequence (DNA): TGTGCCAGCAGCGGAGGGATTGGGGGCTACACCTTC.

This clonotype has just a few counts. The rearrangement uses TRBV11-3 and TRBJ2-1, with TRBD2 identical over 10 bases. Germline V CDR1 and CDR2: SGHNT, YENEEA. Trimming removed 1 base from V and 5 bases from J; junction bases left unmatched: 2. This CDR3 is built from 15 residues. This CDR3 is CASSLGTSGHNEQFF. The CDR3 DNA follows: TGTGCCAGCAGCTTAGGGACTAGCGGACACAATGAGCAGTTCTTC.

This clonotype was seen a handful of times. V usage is TRBV7-9 and J usage is TRBJ1-4; D is ambiguous. This CDR3 is 16 amino acids long. V lost 5 bases to trimming and J lost 8 bases, with 21 bases between them. CDR1 and CDR2 (germline): SEHNR, FQNEAQ (reference sequence). The CDR3 sequence: CASSPLGRREEEKLFF. The DNA for the CDR3 is TGTGCCAGCAGCCCACTAGGTCGTAGGGAGGAGGAAAAACTGTTTTTT.

Only a few counts were recorded for this clonotype. The CDR3 DNA is TGTGCCAGCAGTGAAGTCTCCGCCTTCTATCAGCCCCAGCATTTT. Protein sequence: CASSEVSAFYQPQHF. The chain recombines TRBV6-1 with TRBJ1-5; D unclear. Trimming removed 1 base at V and 5 bases at J, with 12 bases between. This CDR3 is 15 amino acids long. Germline V gene sequence: CDR1 MNHNS, CDR2 SASEGT.

CDR3 loop: CASSQRELTNYGYTF. CDR3 DNA: TGTGCCAGCAGCCAAAGGGAGTTGACTAACTATGGCTACACCTTC. The chain couples TRBV4-2 to TRBJ1-2; D is ambiguous. This CDR3 region has 15 residues. In germline, CDR1 is LGHNA, CDR2 YNFKEQ. The V end lost 2 bases, the J end lost 0 bases, and 10 bases lay between the germline ends.

This clonotype has more than one count but fewer than ten. V usage is TRBV7-8 and J usage is TRBJ1-2; D remains unclear. CDR1 SGHVS and CDR2 FQNEAQ come from the germline V gene. The CDR3 contains 14 residues. V gave up 5 bases and J gave up 0 bases, with 10 bases separating them. In DNA, the CDR3 is TGTGCCAGCAGCACGCAGGTAGCTAACTATGGCTACACCTTC. The encoded protein is CASSTQVANYGYTF.

This clonotype was seen a few times. The CDR3 DNA reads TGTGCCAGCAGTTACCTCATGTTCGACAGGGCCGAGACCCAGTACTTC. Encoded protein: CASSYLMFDRAETQYF. The J gene is TRBJ2-5, the V gene TRBV6-5; 7 bases are shared with TRBD1. This CDR3 is built from 16 residues. V gave up 2 bases and J gave up 5 bases; unmatched junction bases: 11. Germline loops: CDR1 MNHEY, CDR2 SVGAGI.

The chain joins TRBV11-3 to TRBJ2-5; D may be TRBD1 or TRBD2 (6 bases each). Germline CDR1 is SGHNT and CDR2 is YENEEA. Trimming shortened V by 0 bases and J by 5 bases, and 10 bases separated the two germline ends. This CDR3 has 14 amino acids. The DNA for the CDR3 is TGTGCCAGCAGCTTAGAGGGGGGCCAGGAGACCCAGTACTTC. It encodes CASSLEGGQETQYF.